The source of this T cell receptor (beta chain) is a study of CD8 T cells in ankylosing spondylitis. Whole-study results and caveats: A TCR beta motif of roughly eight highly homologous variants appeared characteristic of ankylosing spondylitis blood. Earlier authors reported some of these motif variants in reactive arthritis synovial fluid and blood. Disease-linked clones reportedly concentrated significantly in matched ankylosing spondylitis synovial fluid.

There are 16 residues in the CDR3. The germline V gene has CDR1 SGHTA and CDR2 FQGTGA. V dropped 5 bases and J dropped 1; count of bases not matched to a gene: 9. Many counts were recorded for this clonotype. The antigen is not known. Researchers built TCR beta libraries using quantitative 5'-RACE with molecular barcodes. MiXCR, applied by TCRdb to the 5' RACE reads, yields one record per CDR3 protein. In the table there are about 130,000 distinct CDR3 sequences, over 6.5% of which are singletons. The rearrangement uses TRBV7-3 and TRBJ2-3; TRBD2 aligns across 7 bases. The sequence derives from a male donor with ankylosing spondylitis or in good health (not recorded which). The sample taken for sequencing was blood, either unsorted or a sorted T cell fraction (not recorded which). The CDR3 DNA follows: TGTGCCAGCAGCCCTCTGGGAGGGACGGGCACAGATACGCAGTATTTT. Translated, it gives CASSPLGGTGTDTQYF.